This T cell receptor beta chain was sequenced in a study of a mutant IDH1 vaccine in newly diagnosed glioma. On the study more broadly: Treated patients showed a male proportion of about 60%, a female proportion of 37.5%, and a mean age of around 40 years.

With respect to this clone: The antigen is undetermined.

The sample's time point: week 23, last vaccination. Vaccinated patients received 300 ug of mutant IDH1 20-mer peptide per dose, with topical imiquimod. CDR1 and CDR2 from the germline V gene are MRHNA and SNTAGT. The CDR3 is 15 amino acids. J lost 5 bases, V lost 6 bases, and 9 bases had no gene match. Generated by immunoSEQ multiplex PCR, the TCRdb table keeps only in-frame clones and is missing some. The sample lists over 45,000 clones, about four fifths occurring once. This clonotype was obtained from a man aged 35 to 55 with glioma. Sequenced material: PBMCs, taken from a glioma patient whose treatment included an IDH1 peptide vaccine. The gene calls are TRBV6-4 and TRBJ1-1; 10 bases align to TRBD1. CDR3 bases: TGTGCCAGCAGAGATACAGACAGGGGGCTGACTGAAGCTTTCTTT. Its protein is CASRDTDRGLTEAFF.